Each of the 25 T cell receptor beta chains below was sequenced from the same sample in a study of Graves' ophthalmopathy and Graves' hyperthyroidism. RNA transcripts yielded amplified TCR beta CDR3 regions. After a first-round RT-PCR with HTBI primers, a second-round multiplex PCR was run. One entry per CDR3 protein, called by TCRdb with MiXCR from the multiplex PCR reads. The sample carries roughly 400,000 distinct CDR3 sequences, 17% recorded once. Sequenced material: peripheral blood. The source is an adult woman with stable Graves' hyperthyroidism.

In this sample, this clonotype turned up many times. V and J are TRBV24-1 and TRBJ2-7, with TRBD2 identical over 8 bases. Germline values: CDR1 KGHDR, CDR2 SFDVKD. The trim removed 1 base at V and 6 bases at J, leaving 7 bases unmatched. The CDR3 runs to 15 residues. The CDR3 sequence: CATSDFKAGRGEQYF. The CDR3 nucleotides read TGTGCCACCAGTGATTTTAAGGCCGGGAGGGGCGAGCAGTACTTC.

This clonotype was seen ten or more times. This chain joins TRBV7-6 and TRBJ1-1; 7 positions match TRBD1. The CDR3 is made up of 18 amino acids. Germline assignment: CDR1 SGHVS and CDR2 FNYEAQ. J lost 6 bases, V lost 4 bases, and 20 bases had no gene match. Here the CDR3 DNA reads TGTGCCAGCAGCTCCTCCGATGACAGGGTTTTCGCGGACGCTGAAGCTTTCTTT. Protein product: CASSSSDDRVFADAEAFF.

This clonotype occurred many times. The chain has TRBV20-1 and TRBJ2-2; D is tentatively TRBD1 or TRBD2 (7 bases each). Trimming removed 6 bases from V and 4 bases from J, with 15 bases in between. This CDR3 comprises 14 residues. Germline CDR1 is DFQATT and CDR2 is SNEGSKA (reference sequence). The chain's CDR3 is CSAPGGGSTGELFF. The CDR3 DNA is TGCAGTGCCCCAGGGGGAGGGTCCACCGGGGAGCTGTTTTTT.

This clonotype was detected ten times or more. This CDR3 is CASSLGEDQYF. The CDR3 nucleotides read TGTGCCAGCAGCTTAGGGGAGGACCAGTACTTC. This sequence joins TRBV7-2 and TRBJ2-5, with D tentatively TRBD2 (6 bases). The germline gives CDR1 SGHTA, CDR2 FQGNSA. The CDR3 is made up of 11 amino acids. V was cut by 1 base and J by 10 bases, with 7 bases left in between.

There are a few counts of this clonotype. V and J are TRBV11-2 and TRBJ2-5; possibly TRBD1 or TRBD2 for D (5 bases each). This CDR3 is built from 15 residues. Germline lookup yields CDR1 SGHAT and CDR2 FQNNGV. With 3 bases removed from V and 8 bases from J, the gap between germline ends came to 19 bases. The CDR3 protein is CASSFLRDRLYTQYF. CDR3 coding DNA: TGTGCCAGCAGCTTCCTCCGGGACCGTCTTTATACCCAGTACTTC.

In this sample, this clonotype turned up many times. The chain links TRBV4-1 to TRBJ1-5, with 8 bases lining up with TRBD1. This CDR3 comprises 19 residues. Germline assignment: CDR1 MGHRA and CDR2 YSYEKL. Trimming took 4 bases from V and 4 from J; bases not matched to a gene: 18. Written as DNA, the CDR3 is TGCGCCAGCAGCCCCCATTACTTGGACAGGGTTAAGGGGAATCAGCCCCAGCATTTT. This translates into CASSPHYLDRVKGNQPQHF.

This clonotype was observed at least ten times. This sequence joins TRBV10-3 and TRBJ1-2; the D is unclear. Germline V gene lookup returns CDR1 ENHRY and CDR2 SYGVKD. The CDR3 extends over 12 amino acids. With 4 bases removed from V and 2 bases from J, the gap between germline ends came to 5 bases. The CDR3 DNA reads TGTGCCATCAGTGGCCGGAACTATGGCTACACCTTC. Translation gives CAISGRNYGYTF.

This clonotype came up many times. J is TRBJ2-7 and V is TRBV2, with D possibly matching TRBD1 (6 bases). CDR3 length equals 13 residues. With 5 bases removed from V and 7 bases from J, the gap between germline ends came to 15 bases. The germline V gene has CDR1 SNHLY and CDR2 FYNNEI. For the CDR3, the DNA is TGTGCCAGCAGTACACAGGGTCTGGGGGAGCAGTACTTC. This translates into CASSTQGLGEQYF. Supplemented by reference TRBV2 and TRBJ2-7, the full variable domain reads EPEVTQTPSHQVTQMGQEVILRCVPISNHLYFYWYRQILGQKVEFLVSFYNNEISEKSEIFDDQFSVERPDGSNFTLKIRSTKLEDSAMYFCASSTQGLGEQYFGPGTRLTVT.

At least ten counts were recorded for this clonotype. The gene calls are TRBV9 and TRBJ2-5; TRBD1 agrees at 8 bases. This CDR3 contains 14 residues. Germline values: CDR1 SGDLS, CDR2 YYNGEE. The trim removed 4 bases at V and 5 bases at J, leaving 7 bases unmatched. Here the CDR3 reads CASSTSQGAETQYF. In DNA, the CDR3 is TGTGCCAGCAGCACGAGCCAGGGGGCGGAGACCCAGTACTTC.

In this sample, this clonotype turned up many times. This chain links TRBV7-3 with TRBJ2-2; no definite D call. Germline-derived CDR1 and CDR2 are SGHTA and FQGTGA. V was clipped by 5 bases and J by 0 bases, with 7 bases between them. The CDR3 length is 14 residues. CDR3: CASSRTTNTGELFF. As DNA, the CDR3 is TGTGCCAGCAGCCGTACTACGAACACCGGGGAGCTGTTTTTT.

This clonotype came up many times. The rearrangement links TRBV15 to TRBJ1-3, with D unresolved. V was shortened by 5 bases and J by 0 bases, with 5 bases between the two germline ends. The CDR3 spans 13 residues. CDR1 is LNHNV and CDR2 is YYDKDF in the germline V gene (reference sequence). CDR3: CATSLNSGNTIYF. Written as DNA, the CDR3 is TGTGCCACCAGCCTAAACTCTGGAAACACCATATATTTT.

This clonotype was detected ten times or more. The V call is TRBV11-2, the J call TRBJ2-5, with 8 bases fitting TRBD2. Germline assignment: CDR1 SGHAT and CDR2 FQNNGV. Unmatched junction bases numbered 15, after V lost 1 base and J lost 5 bases. The CDR3 is 18 amino acids. The CDR3 nucleotides are TGTGCCAGCAGCTTAGGAGGATTCAGCGGGAGATGGGGGGAGACCCAGTACTTC. It yields the protein CASSLGGFSGRWGETQYF.

This clonotype came up many times. V gene TRBV29-1 combines with J gene TRBJ2-7; D unresolved. Trimming took 3 bases from V and 0 from J, leaving 9 bases between them. The germline gives CDR1 SQVTM, CDR2 ANQGSEA. CDR3 length equals 13 residues. The CDR3 nucleotides are TGCAGCGTTGAGAGCCCGAGCTCCTACGAGCAGTACTTC. Residues: CSVESPSSYEQYF.

The table lists this clonotype with many counts. The chain combines TRBV10-3 with TRBJ2-7; 12 nucleotides align to TRBD1. In germline, CDR1 is ENHRY, CDR2 SYGVKD. The CDR3 is 16 residues long. Trimming removed 6 bases from V and 2 bases from J; junction bases left unmatched: 8. The CDR3 DNA follows: TGTGCCATCAGGGGGGACAGGGGGCGCAGGCCCTACGAGCAGTACTTC. Residues: CAIRGDRGRRPYEQYF.

The chain recombines TRBV5-6 with TRBJ2-2, with 9 bases lining up with TRBD1. The V gene end was trimmed by 4 bases and the J gene end by 0 bases; junction bases not matched to a gene: 10. The CDR3 runs 18 residues. Germline values: CDR1 SGHDT, CDR2 YYEEEE. The DNA for the CDR3 is TGTGCCAGCAGCGGAGGACAGGGGCCCTACGCGAACACCGGGGAGCTGTTTTTT. This gives the protein CASSGGQGPYANTGELFF. The entire variable domain, with the rest obtained from reference TRBV5-6 and TRBJ2-2, is as follows: DAGVTQSPTHLIKTRGQQVTLRCSPKSGHDTVSWYQQALGQGPQFIFQYYEEEERQRGNFPDRFSGHQFPNYSSELNVNALLLGDSALYLCASSGGQGPYANTGELFFGEGSRLTVL.

The table lists this clonotype with many counts. This chain joins TRBV7-2 and TRBJ1-5; D is undetermined. Germline values: CDR1 SGHTA, CDR2 FQGNSA. The V gene lost 1 base and the J gene lost 3 bases, with 4 bases spanning the gap. The CDR3 extends over 13 amino acids. CDR3 nucleotide sequence: TGTGCCAGCAGCTTAGGAGACAATCAGCCCCAGCATTTT. This gives the protein CASSLGDNQPQHF.

The rearrangement uses TRBV2 and TRBJ1-2, with no clear D. Germline CDR1 and CDR2: SNHLY and FYNNEI. The CDR3 sequence is 14 residues long. Trimming took 4 bases from V and 2 from J, leaving 11 bases between them. CDR3: CASSVLGRNYGYTF. The CDR3 DNA reads as TGTGCCAGCAGTGTGTTAGGAAGAAACTATGGCTACACCTTC.

The chain couples TRBV29-1 to TRBJ2-7, with TRBD2 matching over 9 bases. This CDR3 region has 15 residues. Germline assignment: CDR1 SQVTM and CDR2 ANQGSEA. Trimming took 4 bases from V and 6 from J; bases not matched to a gene: 13. CDR3 protein: CSVVVGGLSGGEQYF. The CDR3 nucleotides read TGCAGCGTTGTTGTCGGAGGGCTTAGCGGGGGCGAGCAGTACTTC.

In its sample, this clonotype was seen many times. The gene calls are TRBV19 and TRBJ1-1; 10 bases fit TRBD1. This CDR3 spans 13 amino acids. V shed 3 bases, J shed 8 bases, and the junction held 3 bases outside the gene matches. Germline assignment: CDR1 LNHDA and CDR2 SQIVND (reference sequence). The CDR3 DNA reads as TGTGCCAGTAGTATCGGGACAGGGGACGAAGCTTTCTTT. It is translated as CASSIGTGDEAFF.

In this sample, this clonotype turned up many times. The chain recombines TRBV27 with TRBJ2-7; D ambiguous. The germline V and J ends were trimmed by 5 bases and 4 bases, with 6 bases remaining between them. CDR3 size: 11 residues. The germline V gene has CDR1 MNHEY and CDR2 SMNVEV (reference sequence). DNA for the CDR3: TGTGCCAGCAGTAACAAATACGAGCAGTACTTC. Translating gives CASSNKYEQYF.

The table lists this clonotype with many counts. V usage is TRBV30 and J usage is TRBJ1-6; D is ambiguous. V was shortened by 3 bases and J by 7 bases, with 19 bases between the two germline ends. CDR1 and CDR2 (germline): GTSNPN, SVGIG (reference sequence). This CDR3 contains 16 residues. In nucleotides, the CDR3 is TGTGCCTGGAGCGCTATACCCCGGGAAACGAATTCACCCCTCCACTTT. Amino acids: CAWSAIPRETNSPLHF.

This clonotype was observed a handful of times. This CDR3 reads CATQGTSTDTQYF. CDR3 coding DNA: TGTGCCACTCAGGGCACTAGCACAGATACGCAGTATTTT. V and J are TRBV12-3 or TRBV12-4 and TRBJ2-3, with a possible D match to TRBD1 (5 bases). The CDR3 extends over 13 amino acids. Trimming stripped 10 bases from V and 0 bases from J, with 11 bases between.

This clonotype was seen repeatedly, ten times or more. J is TRBJ2-5 and V is TRBV20-1, with no clear D. V shed 0 bases and J shed 5 bases, with 7 bases lying between them. Germline V CDR1 and CDR2: DFQATT, SNEGSKA (reference sequence). The CDR3 is 12 residues long. As DNA, the CDR3 is TGCAGTGCTAGAGATCGCAAGGAGACCCAGTACTTC. Translating it yields CSARDRKETQYF.

This clonotype was seen many times. The chain combines TRBV5-1 with TRBJ2-2; the match to TRBD1 covers 7 bases. Germline CDR1 is SGHRS and CDR2 is YFSETQ. The CDR3 spans 15 residues. J lost 5 bases, V lost 4 bases, and 8 bases had no gene match. The DNA of the CDR3 is TGCGCCAGCAGCGGAAAGACAGGGCGGACCGGGGAGCTGTTTTTT. As protein: CASSGKTGRTGELFF. The whole variable domain, remainder taken from reference TRBV5-1 and TRBJ2-2, is KAGVTQTPRYLIKTRGQQVTLSCSPISGHRSVSWYQQTPGQGLQFLFEYFSETQRNKGNFPGRFSGRQFSNSRSEMNVSTLELGDSALYLCASSGKTGRTGELFFGEGSRLTVL.

This clonotype has ten or more counts. The rearrangement uses TRBV18 and TRBJ1-3, with 7 bases matching TRBD1. Per the germline V gene, CDR1 is KGHSH and CDR2 is LQKENI. This CDR3 contains 15 residues. J was trimmed by 0 bases and V by 5 bases; bases with no gene match: 4. The chain's CDR3 is CASSTGTVSGNTIYF. Here the CDR3 DNA reads TGTGCCAGCTCAACAGGGACAGTCTCTGGAAACACCATATATTTT.